This entry is about one T cell receptor (beta chain). The antigen is unknown. Every subset's genomic DNA went evenly onto several immunoSEQ plates. The data were produced by immunoSEQ multiplex PCR, yet TCRdb's version contains in-frame clones alone and is incomplete. The sample holds more than 2,000,000 clones; about 92% are singletons and the top ten take 0.39%. This sample is part of a study of shared clonotypes between healthy human individuals. Study details: CD4 naive and memory got three plates each, CD8 naive two, CD8 memory one. Study-wide results and limits: Rarefaction curves obtained for sorted subsets showed sequencing incomplete despite large depth. Naive subsets usually exceeded memory subsets in estimated richness.

V shed 4 bases, J shed 2 bases, and the junction held 9 bases outside the gene matches. The germline CDR1 and CDR2 sequences are SGHDT and YYEEEE. The CDR3 consists of 15 residues. V and J are TRBV5-6 and TRBJ2-7; 7 bases map to TRBD1. The sequence was collected from a man between 18 and 29 years old in good health. Some clones in this sample may be carry-over from other donors' samples. What was sequenced was naive CD4+ T cells from PBMCs. Subset given: CD45RA+ positively selected. CDR3 loop: CASSHTGQPTYEQYF. The CDR3 DNA reads as TGTGCCAGCAGCCATACGGGACAGCCAACCTACGAGCAGTACTTC.